Listed here are 22 T cell receptor beta chains from one sample, sequenced in a study of CD4 T cells in relation to SARS-CoV-2 and coronaviruses. Unexposed donor CD4+ T cells date from 2011-2018, before the COVID-19 pandemic. CD4+ T cells were isolated from the cells after 10 days of culture. Repertoires were generated with immunoSEQ multiplex PCR, while TCRdb's copy carries only in-frame clones and drops some. The sample includes tens of thousands of clones, 55% to 75% seen only once; the top ten take about 12%. These receptors lack a known antigen. Sequencing input: CD4+ T cells from PBMCs, cultured in vitro. The receptors were sampled from a human donor in good health.

This sequence joins TRBV7-2 and TRBJ2-7, with TRBD2 matching over 13 bases. The length of the CDR3 is 18 residues. V lost 4 bases to trimming and J lost 3 bases; unmatched junction nucleotides: 12. The V gene's germline CDR1 is SGHTA and CDR2 FQGNSA. The CDR3 loop reads CASSYRPGLAGAHYEQYF. CDR3 nucleotides: TGTGCCAGCAGCTACCGACCCGGACTAGCGGGGGCCCACTACGAGCAGTACTTC.

The V gene is TRBV27, the J gene TRBJ2-1; 11 positions match TRBD2. V gave up 6 bases and J gave up 1 base; unmatched junction bases: 5. CDR3 length: 16 amino acids. CDR1 is MNHEY and CDR2 is SMNVEV in the germline V gene (reference sequence). CDR3 protein: CASSRLAGGSYNEQFF. CDR3 nucleotides: TGTGCCAGCAGCCGTCTAGCGGGAGGTTCCTACAATGAGCAGTTCTTC.

This clone is a singleton in its sample. In DNA, the CDR3 is TGTGCCAGCAGCAAGACAGGTGGTCCTGAGACCCAGTACTTC. Protein product: CASSKTGGPETQYF. This chain uses TRBV6-5 with TRBJ2-5; perhaps TRBD1 as D (6 bases). The CDR3 has 14 amino acids. CDR1 is MNHEY, CDR2 SVGAGI, per germline. V shed 6 bases and J shed 5 bases, with 16 bases lying between them.

J is TRBJ2-6 and V is TRBV5-3, with TRBD1 matching over 8 bases. TRBV5-3 is known as an ORF, though its function is uncertain. V was pared by 0 bases and J by 2 bases, with 7 bases of the junction left unmatched. The CDR3 extends over 18 amino acids. The CDR3 nucleotides are TGTGCCAGAAGCTTGGCACCAGGGGGCGTTCCTGGGGCCAACGTCCTGACTTTC. This codes for CARSLAPGGVPGANVLTF.

The chain is built from TRBV30 and TRBJ2-3; perhaps TRBD2 as D (7 bases). There are 16 residues in the CDR3. The germline V and J ends were trimmed by 2 bases and 11 bases, with 26 bases remaining between them. Looked up from germline, CDR1 is GTSNPN and CDR2 is SVGIG (reference sequence). The CDR3: CAWSWFDRLKGGGQYF. The CDR3 nucleotides are TGTGCCTGGAGTTGGTTTGACAGGTTGAAAGGCGGGGGGCAGTATTTT.

The rearrangement uses TRBV29-1 and TRBJ2-3, with a tentative D call TRBD2 (5 bases). The CDR3 has 13 residues. Trimming took off 4 bases at V and 1 base at J, with 9 bases between the two ends. Germline CDR1 SQVTM, CDR2 ANQGSEA. The CDR3 DNA reads TGCAGCGTTGCCCTGGGAGGCACAGATACGCAGTATTTT. The encoded protein is CSVALGGTDTQYF.

The CDR3 protein is CASSQDWGAGNEQYF. The CDR3 coding sequence is TGCGCCAGCAGCCAAGATTGGGGGGCAGGGAACGAGCAGTACTTC. The rearrangement uses TRBV4-3 and TRBJ2-7; D may be TRBD1 or TRBD2 (6 bases each). The CDR3 runs to 15 residues. V lost 0 bases, J lost 5 bases, and 14 bases lay in between. The germline gives CDR1 LGHNA, CDR2 YSLEER.

V gene TRBV4-3 combines with J gene TRBJ1-2; 8 bases map to TRBD1. The length of the CDR3 is 15 residues. Per the germline V gene, CDR1 is LGHNA and CDR2 is YSLEER. Trimming at V came to 1 base and at J to 8 bases, leaving 9 bases not matched to a gene. The CDR3 here is CASSQVRSGGAGYTF. The CDR3 DNA follows: TGCGCCAGCAGCCAAGTTAGATCAGGGGGCGCCGGCTACACCTTC.

The V and J genes are TRBV5-1 and TRBJ2-3; 11 bases are shared with TRBD2. Looked up from germline, CDR1 is SGHRS and CDR2 is YFSETQ. The CDR3 length is 17 residues. The ends lost 0 bases at V and 5 bases at J; junction bases unmatched: 8. CDR3 sequence reads: CASSLAPLAGVIDTQYF. CDR3 nucleotides: TGCGCCAGCAGCTTGGCCCCACTAGCGGGAGTGATAGATACGCAGTATTTT.

CDR3 protein: CASSLVFGSTGELFF. CDR3 bases: TGCGCCAGCAGCTTGGTATTCGGGTCAACCGGGGAGCTGTTTTTT. V usage is TRBV5-1 and J usage is TRBJ2-2, with D uncertain. V was clipped by 0 bases and J by 5 bases, with 11 bases between them. The germline V gene encodes CDR1 SGHRS and CDR2 YFSETQ. This CDR3 spans 15 amino acids. Full variable domain (rest looked up from reference TRBV5-1 and TRBJ2-2): KAGVTQTPRYLIKTRGQQVTLSCSPISGHRSVSWYQQTPGQGLQFLFEYFSETQRNKGNFPGRFSGRQFSNSRSEMNVSTLELGDSALYLCASSLVFGSTGELFFGEGSRLTVL.

This clone was recorded only once. The chain is built from TRBV11-2 and TRBJ1-2, with D possibly TRBD1 on 5 matching bases. The CDR3 length is 13 residues. Trimming removed 1 base at V and 4 bases at J, with 7 bases between. Per the germline V gene, CDR1 is SGHAT and CDR2 is FQNNGV. Written as DNA, the CDR3 is TGTGCCAGCAGCTTAGCAGGGCGCTATGGCTACACCTTC. This encodes CASSLAGRYGYTF.

The rearrangement joins TRBV5-1 to TRBJ2-1; 7 nucleotides line up with TRBD2. This CDR3 spans 18 amino acids. V gave up 0 bases and J gave up 3 bases; unmatched junction bases: 12. The germline gives CDR1 SGHRS, CDR2 YFSETQ. The CDR3 nucleotides read TGCGCCAGCAGCTTGGAACCCTCAGGGCGGGAGCTCTACAATGAGCAGTTCTTC. This codes for CASSLEPSGRELYNEQFF.

A single count supports this clone. The chain has TRBV28 and TRBJ2-7; 7 nucleotides agree with TRBD1. CDR3 length: 15 amino acids. Per the germline V gene, CDR1 is MDHEN and CDR2 is SYDVKM. V trimming: 3 bases; J trimming: 0 bases; junction bases outside the gene matches: 5. CDR3 bases: TGTGCCAGCAGTTTTTGGGGACAGATCTCCTACGAGCAGTACTTC. It encodes CASSFWGQISYEQYF. Filled out from reference TRBV28 and TRBJ2-7, the complete variable domain reads DVKVTQSSRYLVKRTGEKVFLECVQDMDHENMFWYRQDPGLGLRLIYFSYDVKMKEKGDIPEGYSVSREKKERFSLILESASTNQTSMYLCASSFWGQISYEQYFGPGTRLTVT.

The chain combines TRBV2 with TRBJ1-3; 7 nucleotides align to TRBD1. CDR1 and CDR2 from the germline V gene are SNHLY and FYNNEI. CDR3 length: 14 residues. V shed 4 bases and J 1 base; nucleotides not matched to a gene: 1. The CDR3, as DNA: TGTGCCAGCAGTGGGGACAGTTCTGGAAACACCATATATTTT. Translating gives CASSGDSSGNTIYF.

The chain uses TRBV6-5 and TRBJ1-1; D gene unclear. The CDR3 is 13 residues long. V shed 5 bases and J shed 5 bases, with 12 bases lying between them. Germline V lookup: CDR1 MNHEY, CDR2 SVGAGI. CDR3 region: CASSLRRLTEAFF. DNA for the CDR3: TGTGCCAGCAGTCTTCGACGATTAACTGAAGCTTTCTTT.

The chain combines TRBV12-3 or TRBV12-4 with TRBJ2-5, with D tentatively TRBD1 or TRBD2 (5 bases each). The CDR3 length is 13 residues. V was clipped by 4 bases and J by 4 bases, with 10 bases between them. The CDR3 loop is CASSWIGTETQYF. As DNA, the CDR3 is TGTGCCAGCAGTTGGATAGGGACAGAGACCCAGTACTTC.

The V and J genes are TRBV5-1 and TRBJ1-1; D not resolved. The CDR3 sequence is 13 residues long. Germline CDR1 is SGHRS and CDR2 is YFSETQ. Deletions cut 6 bases from V and 2 bases from J, with 11 bases between. The DNA for the CDR3 is TGCGCCAGCACCCCCGGTAGTAACACTGAAGCTTTCTTT. Protein sequence: CASTPGSNTEAFF.

This clone was observed a handful of times. V usage is TRBV2 and J usage is TRBJ2-1; TRBD2 matches at 16 bases. Losses at the gene ends were 7 bases for V and 8 bases for J; bases not matched to a gene: 5. This CDR3 is built from 15 residues. CDR1 is SNHLY, CDR2 FYNNEI, per germline. CDR3 sequence reads: CASNSGLAGGYEQFF. The DNA of the CDR3 is TGTGCCAGCAACTCGGGACTAGCGGGGGGGTATGAGCAGTTCTTC. The full variable domain, completed using reference TRBV2 and TRBJ2-1, is EPEVTQTPSHQVTQMGQEVILRCVPISNHLYFYWYRQILGQKVEFLVSFYNNEISEKSEIFDDQFSVERPDGSNFTLKIRSTKLEDSAMYFCASNSGLAGGYEQFFGPGTRLTVL.

The chain is built from TRBV19 and TRBJ1-5; 7 nucleotides agree with TRBD1. Germline V gene lookup returns CDR1 LNHDA and CDR2 SQIVND (reference sequence). This CDR3 contains 15 residues. With 5 bases clipped from V and 7 bases from J, the junction kept 11 bases outside the gene matches. CDR3: CASSLAGGLKQPQHF. The CDR3 nucleotides are TGTGCCAGTAGTTTGGCAGGGGGTCTTAAGCAGCCCCAGCATTTT.

This clone was counted once. This chain links TRBV3-1 (or the pseudogene TRBV3-2) with TRBJ2-1, with 9 bases matching TRBD1. After removal of 2 bases from V and 5 bases from J, the junction contained 13 bases not matched to a gene. Germline loops: CDR1 LGHDT, CDR2 YNNKEL (reference sequence). This CDR3 contains 18 residues. The CDR3 DNA reads TGTGCCAGCAGCCAATCTTCCTGGGGGGACAGGGAAAACAATGAGCAGTTCTTC. Its protein product is CASSQSSWGDRENNEQFF.

The rearrangement joins TRBV7-9 to TRBJ2-7, with 8 bases identical to TRBD1. The germline gives CDR1 SEHNR, CDR2 FQNEAQ (reference sequence). V lost 5 bases, J lost 6 bases, and 3 bases stayed unmatched. There are 12 residues in the CDR3. The CDR3 reads CASSPTGVEQYF. The CDR3 DNA reads as TGTGCCAGCAGCCCGACAGGGGTCGAGCAGTACTTC.

In this sample, this clone turned up a few times. The chain uses TRBV5-1 and TRBJ2-7, with a possible D match to TRBD2 (7 bases). Germline-derived CDR1 and CDR2 are SGHRS and YFSETQ. CDR3 length equals 16 residues. Trimming stripped 3 bases from V and 1 base from J, with 17 bases between. CDR3 nucleotides: TGCGCCAGCAGCTGGACCGGGGGGCTAAGTTCCTACGAGCAGTACTTC. The encoded protein is CASSWTGGLSSYEQYF.